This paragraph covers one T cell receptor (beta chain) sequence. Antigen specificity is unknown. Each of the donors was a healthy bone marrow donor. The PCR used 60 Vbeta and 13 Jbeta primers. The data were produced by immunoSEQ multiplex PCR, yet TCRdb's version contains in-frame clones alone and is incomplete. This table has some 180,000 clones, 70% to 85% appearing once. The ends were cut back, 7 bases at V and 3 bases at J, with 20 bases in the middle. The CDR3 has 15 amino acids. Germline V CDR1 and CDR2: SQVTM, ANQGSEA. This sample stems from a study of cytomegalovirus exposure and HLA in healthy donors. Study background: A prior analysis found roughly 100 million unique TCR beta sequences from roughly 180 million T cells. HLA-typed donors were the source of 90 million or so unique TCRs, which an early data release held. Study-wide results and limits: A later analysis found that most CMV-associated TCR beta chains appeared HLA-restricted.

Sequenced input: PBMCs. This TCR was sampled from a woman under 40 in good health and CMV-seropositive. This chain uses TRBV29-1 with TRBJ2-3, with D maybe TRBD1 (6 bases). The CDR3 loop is CSANGASGVTDTQYF. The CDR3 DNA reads TGCAGCGCCAATGGGGCGTCAGGGGTGACAGATACGCAGTATTTT.